This record looks at one T cell receptor (beta chain) sequence and its context. Per-sample PBMC isolation yielded at least 6.5 million cells. The data were obtained in a study of blood T cells in healthy people across ages. The use of a sample-barcoded 5' primer and a J-beta primer mix characterized a second PCR of roughly 7 to 11 cycles. Through a template-switch adaptor with 12 random nucleotides, each cDNA molecule received a tag. At least 2.5 million CDR3-containing paired-end reads were obtained per sample. TCRdb itself ran the 5' RACE reads through MiXCR, one entry per CDR3 protein. The sample has around 1.5 million distinct CDR3 sequences; about 35% are singletons. V trimming: 6 bases; J trimming: 0 bases; junction bases outside the gene matches: 13. In germline, CDR1 is DFQATT, CDR2 SNEGSKA (reference sequence). This CDR3 region has 17 residues.

The chain couples TRBV20-1 to TRBJ1-1; 10 nucleotides match TRBD1. Material: blood. This clonotype was sampled from a woman aged 25 to 39 in good health. CDR3 loop: CSAAPGQGPYMNTEAFF. The CDR3 coding sequence is TGCAGTGCCGCGCCGGGACAGGGGCCCTATATGAACACTGAAGCTTTCTTT.